A single sample gave rise to the 16 T cell receptor beta chains below, sequenced in a study of blood T cell repertoires in COVID-19. The repertoire was sequenced with immunoSEQ multiplex PCR; TCRdb's copy has only in-frame clones and lacks some. This sample has 100,000 to 120,000 clones, with around 83% found just once. Sequenced sample: peripheral blood. The receptors here all came from a woman between 65 and 79 years old with acute or convalescent COVID-19.

The chain joins TRBV6-1 to TRBJ1-2; 9 bases align to TRBD1. CDR3 length: 14 amino acids. Germline CDR1 is MNHNS and CDR2 is SASEGT. V shed 1 base, J shed 6 bases, and the junction held 3 bases outside the gene matches. The CDR3 nucleotides read TGTGCCAGCAGTGAAGACAGGGGGCAAAATGGCTACACCTTC. Protein: CASSEDRGQNGYTF.

The rearrangement uses TRBV10-3 and TRBJ1-5; possibly TRBD1 for D (6 bases). V was shortened by 4 bases and J by 1 base, with 17 bases between the two germline ends. CDR3 length equals 17 residues. CDR1 and CDR2 (germline): ENHRY, SYGVKD. The CDR3 nucleotides read TGTGCCATCAGTGCCAGAGCACAGGGAGTAAGCAATCAGCCCCAGCATTTT. Translation: CAISARAQGVSNQPQHF.

V gene TRBV12-3 or TRBV12-4 combines with J gene TRBJ2-7; perhaps TRBD2 as D (6 bases). V was clipped by 7 bases and J by 5 bases, with 15 bases between them. This CDR3 has 13 amino acids. DNA for the CDR3: TGTGCCAGCACCGTAGACGGGGGTAACGAGCAGTACTTC. It translates to CASTVDGGNEQYF.

This clone came up once. Here the CDR3 DNA reads TGTGCCAGCAGCACTCGCCCGAACACTGAAGCTTTCTTT. Protein product: CASSTRPNTEAFF. V and J are TRBV9 and TRBJ1-1; no definite D call. V gave up 4 bases and J gave up 1 base, with 8 bases separating them. Germline values: CDR1 SGDLS, CDR2 YYNGEE. The CDR3 covers 13 residues. Using reference TRBV9 and TRBJ1-1 for the parts outside the CDR3, the full variable domain is DSGVTQTPKHLITATGQRVTLRCSPRSGDLSVYWYQQSLDQGLQFLIQYYNGEERAKGNILERFSAQQFPDLHSELNLSSLELGDSALYFCASSTRPNTEAFFGQGTRLTVV.

The chain employs TRBV18 and TRBJ2-1; 8 positions agree with TRBD1. Trimming took 0 bases from V and 2 from J; bases not matched to a gene: 3. Per germline, CDR1 KGHSH and CDR2 LQKENI. The CDR3 runs 16 residues. Here the CDR3 DNA reads TGTGCCAGCTCACCACCTGGCAGGGGGCCCTACAATGAGCAGTTCTTC. This encodes CASSPPGRGPYNEQFF. The full variable domain, completed using reference TRBV18 and TRBJ2-1, is NAGVMQNPRHLVRRRGQEARLRCSPMKGHSHVYWYRQLPEEGLKFMVYLQKENIIDESGMPKERFSAEFPKEGPSILRIQQVVRGDSAAYFCASSPPGRGPYNEQFFGPGTRLTVL.

This chain connects TRBV28 to TRBJ2-1; the match to TRBD2 covers 7 bases. The CDR3 loop spans 15 amino acids. V shed 4 bases and J 2 bases; nucleotides not matched to a gene: 5. The germline gives CDR1 MDHEN, CDR2 SYDVKM. CDR3 sequence reads: CASSSLAEPYNEQFF. As DNA, the CDR3 is TGTGCCAGCAGTTCTCTAGCGGAACCCTACAATGAGCAGTTCTTC.

The chain combines TRBV5-4 with TRBJ1-2; the match to TRBD1 covers 7 bases. CDR3 length: 14 residues. V trimming: 3 bases; J trimming: 4 bases; junction bases outside the gene matches: 6. In germline, CDR1 is SGHNT, CDR2 YYREEE (reference sequence). The CDR3 sequence: CASSSAGQPYGYTF. CDR3 nucleotides: TGTGCCAGCAGCTCGGCGGGACAGCCCTATGGCTACACCTTC.

This clone has just one count. The CDR3 DNA reads as TGTGCCAGCAGCCTGAGGATCACCCGGGGGTTGAACACTGAAGCTTTCTTT. Translated: CASSLRITRGLNTEAFF. The rearrangement links TRBV7-9 to TRBJ1-1, with TRBD1 as a possible D gene (5 bases). Germline assignment: CDR1 SEHNR and CDR2 FQNEAQ (reference sequence). The CDR3 spans 17 residues. V lost 5 bases and J lost 0, with 19 bases in between. Using reference TRBV7-9 and TRBJ1-1 for the parts outside the CDR3, the full variable domain is DTGVSQNPRHKITKRGQNVTFRCDPISEHNRLYWYRQTLGQGPEFLTYFQNEAQLEKSRLLSDRFSAERPKGSFSTLEIQRTEQGDSAMYLCASSLRITRGLNTEAFFGQGTRLTVV.

The rearrangement links TRBV7-2 to TRBJ1-2, with D possibly TRBD1 on 5 matching bases. This CDR3 spans 14 amino acids. V dropped 3 bases and J dropped 4 bases, with 12 bases sitting between them. From germline, CDR1 is SGHTA and CDR2 FQGNSA. The CDR3 region has the DNA TGTGCCAGCAGCTTGAGAGGGGAGGCCTATGGCTACACCTTC. Translation: CASSLRGEAYGYTF.

This clone was seen more than once but under ten times. The chain has TRBV28 and TRBJ1-5, with D possibly being TRBD1 (6 bases). The CDR3 is 16 amino acids. The germline V gene encodes CDR1 MDHEN and CDR2 SYDVKM. Trimming left V 2 bases short and J 3 bases short, with 14 bases between. This chain's CDR3 is CASSLTTGQYNQPQHF. The CDR3 coding sequence is TGTGCCAGCAGTTTAACCACTGGACAGTACAATCAGCCCCAGCATTTT.

This clone was seen a single time. The chain employs TRBV5-6 and TRBJ1-5; D uncertain. The germline CDR1 and CDR2 sequences are SGHDT and YYEEEE. The CDR3 spans 17 residues. V lost 1 base, J lost 1 base, and 15 bases lay in between. CDR3 nucleotides: TGTGCCAGCAGCTTGCTGAGTAGGAGCCGAAGCAATCAGCCCCAGCATTTT. It yields the protein CASSLLSRSRSNQPQHF. The full variable domain, completed using reference TRBV5-6 and TRBJ1-5, is DAGVTQSPTHLIKTRGQQVTLRCSPKSGHDTVSWYQQALGQGPQFIFQYYEEEERQRGNFPDRFSGHQFPNYSSELNVNALLLGDSALYLCASSLLSRSRSNQPQHFGDGTRLSIL.

The chain is built from TRBV3-1 (or the pseudogene TRBV3-2) and TRBJ1-2; a weak D match, TRBD1 (6 bases). The CDR3 runs 18 residues. V lost 4 bases and J 8 bases, leaving 29 bases between the germline ends. Per the germline V gene, CDR1 is LGHDT and CDR2 is YNNKEL (reference sequence). DNA for the CDR3: TGTGCCAGCAGCCGCAAGCCCCCCACACAGGGTTTTCGAGGCGGCTACACCTTC. This codes for CASSRKPPTQGFRGGYTF.

The rearrangement joins TRBV5-6 to TRBJ1-1; 7 bases match TRBD1. The ends lost 3 bases at V and 1 base at J; junction bases unmatched: 3. The CDR3 has 14 amino acids. Germline CDR1 reads SGHDT; CDR2 reads YYEEEE. DNA of the CDR3: TGTGCCAGCAGCTACAGGACAGGGAACACTGAAGCTTTCTTT. Translation: CASSYRTGNTEAFF.

This clone turned up a few times. This sequence joins TRBV19 and TRBJ1-5; 10 bases line up with TRBD1. V lost 7 bases, J lost 9 bases, and 9 bases stayed unmatched. The CDR3 is 14 amino acids. Looked up from germline, CDR1 is LNHDA and CDR2 is SQIVND (reference sequence). CDR3 in DNA: TGTGCCAGTACCTCGGGACAGGGGCTATGGCCCCAGCATTTT. Amino acid sequence: CASTSGQGLWPQHF.

The rearrangement joins TRBV19 to TRBJ2-7; 8 bases agree with TRBD1. The CDR3 consists of 13 residues. The junction had 5 bases not matched to a gene; V was cut back by 5 bases and J by 5 bases. The germline gives CDR1 LNHDA, CDR2 SQIVND (reference sequence). The CDR3 DNA reads as TGTGCCAGTAGTCCGGGACAGGCAAACGAGCAGTACTTC. Translated: CASSPGQANEQYF.

The chain combines TRBV5-1 with TRBJ2-3; the match to TRBD2 covers 8 bases. Per germline, CDR1 SGHRS and CDR2 YFSETQ. The CDR3 covers 18 residues. V lost 1 base, J lost 4 bases, and 14 bases stayed unmatched. The CDR3 region is CASSLRLSRSGSPDTQYF. CDR3 bases: TGCGCCAGCAGCTTGAGGTTATCACGCAGCGGGAGCCCAGATACGCAGTATTTT.